The clone carrying this T cell receptor beta chain appeared once. The sample is drawn from a study of siplizumab effects on memory and regulatory T cells. Libraries were prepared by immunoSEQ multiplex PCR; TCRdb keeps only in-frame clonotypes and omits some of them. The table includes about 50,000 clones, about 90% detected once. This CDR3 spans 15 amino acids. Trimming cost V 5 bases and J 2 bases; bases outside gene matches: 5. The germline CDR1 and CDR2 sequences are MNHEY and SVGAGI. This sequence joins TRBV6-5 and TRBJ2-7, with 11 positions matching TRBD2. The receptor comes from a human donor in good health. The sequencing input was naive CD8+ T cells sorted from blood. The CDR3 reads CASSVTSGGPYEQYF. In DNA form, the CDR3 reads TGTGCCAGCAGTGTAACTAGCGGGGGACCCTACGAGCAGTACTTC.